This TCR beta chain is drawn from a study of T-cell memory formation after mild COVID-19. For the study at large: Clusters were largely donor specific.

General study findings and limits: Pre-infection memory harbored some responding clones, suggesting cross-reactive memory joined.

This CDR3 is 15 amino acids long. V shed 0 bases and J 9 bases; nucleotides not matched to a gene: 3. Germline lookup yields CDR1 SGDLS and CDR2 YYNGEE. Constant-segment-primed 5'RACE gave TCR alpha and TCR beta cDNA libraries with sample barcodes and UMIs. TCRdb re-derived calls from the 5' RACE reads in MiXCR, one entry per CDR3 protein. The repertoire holds 280,000 or so distinct CDR3 sequences, 8% to 9% seen once, with about 22% in the top ten. This clonotype was counted between two and nine times. As yet, its antigen is unknown. The specimen sequenced was PBMCs or a T cell subset sorted from them (not recorded which). The rearrangement links TRBV9 to TRBJ1-6, with 10 positions matching TRBD1. This TCR was recovered from a young man who had mild COVID-19 (a few samples of this study predate the infection). Cell type and time point are not known. The CDR3 DNA reads as TGTGCCAGCAGCGTAGAAGGGACAGGGGTTTCACCCCTCCACTTT. It yields the protein CASSVEGTGVSPLHF.